This T cell receptor beta chain stems from a study of cytomegalovirus exposure and HLA in healthy donors. Study-wide points: When the data were analyzed later, several of the most significant clusters appeared to be linked to common viral pathogens. Reported results showed that the classifier diagnosed cytomegalovirus status with high specificity and sensitivity. Later analysis identified a missense DCLRE1C variant that was linked to TCR beta V- and J-gene trimming.

PCR primers comprised 60 Vbeta and 13 Jbeta primers. The data were produced by immunoSEQ multiplex PCR, yet TCRdb's version contains in-frame clones alone and is incomplete. The sample carries about 120,000 clones, roughly three fifths recorded once. Concerning this clone: The antigen is unknown.

The source of this sequence is a woman in her thirties or forties in good health and CMV-seropositive. Sequencing was carried out using PBMCs.

DNA of the CDR3: TGTGCCTGGACTTACAGGGAATCGGTCGAGCAGTACTTC. It specifies CAWTYRESVEQYF. The chain carries TRBV30 and TRBJ2-7, with D possibly being TRBD1 (6 bases). V was trimmed by 4 bases and J by 6 bases, leaving 16 bases between them. The CDR3 loop spans 13 amino acids. Germline-derived CDR1 and CDR2 are GTSNPN and SVGIG (reference sequence).